This section outlines one TCR beta chain sequence together with its context. The V gene's germline CDR1 is SGHVS and CDR2 FNYEAQ. The CDR3 runs to 17 residues. With 1 base clipped from V and 2 bases from J, the junction kept 5 bases outside the gene matches. Authors' methods: Scientists estimated how many nucleated cells there were by amplifying reference gene primers. TCRdb's copy holds only in-frame clones and misses some; the assay was immunoSEQ multiplex PCR. That table is the source of V, J and clone size, and D and trimming were worked out from the DNA. The sample yields under 250,000 clones, roughly 80% seen once. The data derive from a study of blood T cell repertoires in COVID-19. On the study more broadly: Samples of COVID-19 (acute and convalescent) were obtained from the United States, Italy and Spain.

The V gene is TRBV7-6, the J gene TRBJ2-3, with 11 positions matching TRBD2. The source of this sequence is an older woman with acute or convalescent COVID-19. Sequences were obtained from peripheral blood. The CDR3 DNA sequence: TGTGCCAGCAGCTTAGGACTAGCGGGGTCCCTCACAGATACGCAGTATTTT. It translates to CASSLGLAGSLTDTQYF.